The next 26 T cell receptor beta chains were all read from a single sample in a study of immune evolution from preneoplasia to lung adenocarcinoma. Sequencing was performed with immunoSEQ multiplex PCR; in TCRdb, only in-frame clones are kept and a portion is missing. Here the sample spans roughly 9,000 clones, 77% being singletons. What was sequenced was FFPE lung adenocarcinoma in situ tissue. All receptors come from a person between 60 and 80 years old with lung adenocarcinoma.

V is TRBV6-5 and J is TRBJ1-2, with D unresolved. CDR3 length: 13 residues. CDR1 and CDR2 (germline): MNHEY, SVGAGI. The chain's CDR3 is CATSPGANYGYTF. In DNA form, the CDR3 reads TGTGCTACCAGCCCAGGAGCTAACTATGGCTACACCTTC.

In its sample, this clone was seen once. CDR3: CATSVQGRTNEKLFF. CDR3 nucleotide sequence: TGTGCCACCAGCGTACAGGGGCGGACTAATGAAAAACTGTTTTTT. V and J are TRBV15 and TRBJ1-4; 7 bases map to TRBD1. V trimming: 5 bases; J trimming: 2 bases; junction bases outside the gene matches: 5. The germline CDR1 and CDR2 sequences are LNHNV and YYDKDF (reference sequence). The CDR3 is made up of 15 amino acids.

CDR3 residues: CASSYNRGDTQYF. The CDR3 DNA follows: TGTGCCAGCAGCTACAACAGGGGAGATACGCAGTATTTT. The chain combines TRBV13 with TRBJ2-3; 7 nucleotides agree with TRBD1. The CDR3 length is 13 residues. From germline, CDR1 is PRHDT and CDR2 FYEKMQ (reference sequence). Unmatched junction bases numbered 3, after V lost 4 bases and J lost 5 bases.

In this sample, this clone turned up a few times. The J gene is TRBJ2-2, the V gene TRBV5-1; D uncertain. Trimming left V 0 bases short and J 6 bases short, with 6 bases between. The germline CDR1 and CDR2 sequences are SGHRS and YFSETQ. The CDR3 extends over 13 amino acids. The CDR3 spells CASSLGVSGELFF. The CDR3 bases are TGCGCCAGCAGCTTGGGCGTTTCCGGGGAGCTGTTTTTT.

This clone is medium-sized in the sample. V and J are TRBV7-2 and TRBJ1-3; a possible D gene is TRBD1 (5 bases). The V gene's germline CDR1 is SGHTA and CDR2 FQGNSA. This CDR3 spans 17 amino acids. Trimming shortened V by 0 bases and J by 0 bases, and 12 bases separated the two germline ends. The CDR3, as DNA: TGTGCCAGCAGCTTAGCATTCAGGGCGGTCTCTGGAAACACCATATATTTT. Residues: CASSLAFRAVSGNTIYF.

The chain joins TRBV27 to TRBJ2-3, with 15 bases aligning to TRBD2. This CDR3 has 19 residues. In germline, CDR1 is MNHEY, CDR2 SMNVEV (reference sequence). Losses at the gene ends were 5 bases for V and 0 bases for J; bases not matched to a gene: 9. In nucleotides, the CDR3 is TGTGCCAGCAGTAAACCGGGACTAGCGGGGGGCCAAAGCACAGATACGCAGTATTTT. It encodes CASSKPGLAGGQSTDTQYF.

This clone came up a few times. V and J are TRBV6-4 and TRBJ2-1; D may be TRBD2 (7 bases). The CDR3 is 13 residues long. Germline lookup yields CDR1 MRHNA and CDR2 SNTAGT. Trimming pared 5 bases from V and 8 bases from J, leaving 13 bases between. CDR3 in DNA: TGTGCCAGCAGTATACAGGGAGGGGATGAGCAGTTCTTC. It translates to CASSIQGGDEQFF.

The chain recombines TRBV28 with TRBJ1-4; 8 bases map to TRBD1. The junction had 6 bases not matched to a gene; V was cut back by 4 bases and J by 2 bases. Germline V CDR1 and CDR2: MDHEN, SYDVKM. The CDR3 covers 16 residues. CDR3: CASSSLGQGTNEKLFF. Written as DNA, the CDR3 is TGTGCCAGCAGTTCCCTCGGACAGGGCACTAATGAAAAACTGTTTTTT.

The chain uses TRBV27 and TRBJ1-6, with D perhaps matching TRBD1 (5 bases). This CDR3 has 15 amino acids. Trimming pared 3 bases from V and 4 bases from J, leaving 10 bases between. The germline V gene has CDR1 MNHEY and CDR2 SMNVEV (reference sequence). This CDR3 is CASSFGGSYNSPLHF. As DNA, the CDR3 is TGTGCCAGCAGTTTTGGGGGATCTTATAATTCACCCCTCCACTTT.

The V call is TRBV10-2, the J call TRBJ2-3, with 11 nucleotides matching TRBD2. V lost 6 bases to trimming and J lost 5 bases; unmatched junction nucleotides: 7. The V gene's germline CDR1 is WSHSY and CDR2 SAAADI. The CDR3 runs 15 residues. For the CDR3, the DNA is TGCGCCAGCAGATTAGGGCTAGCGGGGGGAGATACGCAGTATTTT. This codes for CASRLGLAGGDTQYF.

J is TRBJ2-5 and V is TRBV18; possible D gene TRBD1, 6 bases. The germline gives CDR1 KGHSH, CDR2 LQKENI. V was clipped by 3 bases and J by 1 base, with 9 bases between them. The CDR3 is 14 residues long. The CDR3 DNA sequence: TGTGCCAGCTCACCCAGGGGTCCCCAAGAGACCCAGTACTTC. Translation: CASSPRGPQETQYF. Using reference TRBV18 and TRBJ2-5 for the parts outside the CDR3, the full variable domain is NAGVMQNPRHLVRRRGQEARLRCSPMKGHSHVYWYRQLPEEGLKFMVYLQKENIIDESGMPKERFSAEFPKEGPSILRIQQVVRGDSAAYFCASSPRGPQETQYFGPGTRLLVL.

The chain links TRBV27 to TRBJ2-3, with 8 nucleotides matching TRBD2. Germline V CDR1 and CDR2: MNHEY, SMNVEV (reference sequence). The CDR3 runs to 13 residues. Trimming at V came to 6 bases and at J to 2 bases, leaving 1 base not matched to a gene. The CDR3 protein is CASRRGATDTQYF. CDR3 coding DNA: TGTGCCAGCAGGCGGGGGGCCACAGATACGCAGTATTTT.

The rearrangement links TRBV5-4 to TRBJ1-6, with a possible D match to TRBD1 (5 bases). With 4 bases removed from V and 10 bases from J, the gap between germline ends came to 18 bases. Germline V gene sequence: CDR1 SGHNT, CDR2 YYREEE (reference sequence). There are 15 residues in the CDR3. CDR3 sequence reads: CASSQDRAGRSPLHF. CDR3 DNA: TGTGCCAGCAGCCAAGATCGGGCAGGGCGGTCACCCCTCCACTTT.

In this sample, this clone turned up a few times. This rearrangement joins TRBV7-9 to TRBJ2-5; no clear D gene. The CDR3 has 14 residues. The germline V gene encodes CDR1 SEHNR and CDR2 FQNEAQ (reference sequence). Trimming took 1 base from V and 5 from J, leaving 11 bases between them. CDR3 DNA sequence: TGTGCCAGCAGCTTAGGTAGTAGGCTGGAGACCCAGTACTTC. This codes for CASSLGSRLETQYF. Using reference TRBV7-9 and TRBJ2-5 for the parts outside the CDR3, the full variable domain is DTGVSQNPRHKITKRGQNVTFRCDPISEHNRLYWYRQTLGQGPEFLTYFQNEAQLEKSRLLSDRFSAERPKGSFSTLEIQRTEQGDSAMYLCASSLGSRLETQYFGPGTRLLVL.

V is TRBV10-3 and J is TRBJ2-2, with D perhaps matching TRBD2 (5 bases). Per germline, CDR1 ENHRY and CDR2 SYGVKD. The CDR3 has 15 amino acids. Between the trimmed V and J ends, which lost 0 bases and 5 bases, there was a span of 10 bases. As DNA, the CDR3 is TGTGCCATCAGTGAGTCGACTCGCGGGACCGGGGAGCTGTTTTTT. It is translated as CAISESTRGTGELFF.

This clone was found a few times. The rearrangement links TRBV7-8 to TRBJ2-5, with unresolved D. The CDR3 sequence is 12 residues long. The germline V and J ends were trimmed by 1 base and 5 bases, with 5 bases remaining between them. Germline V gives CDR1 SGHVS, CDR2 FQNEAQ. CDR3 region: CASSLVRETQYF. The CDR3, as DNA: TGTGCCAGCAGCTTAGTGAGGGAGACCCAGTACTTC.

The chain joins TRBV30 to TRBJ2-7; D unclear. This CDR3 has 11 residues. Germline V CDR1 and CDR2: GTSNPN, SVGIG (reference sequence). V lost 2 bases, J lost 2 bases, and 4 bases lay in between. The CDR3 DNA follows: TGTGCCTGGAGTTATACCTACGAGCAGTACTTC. Protein sequence: CAWSYTYEQYF.

This clone has just one count. DNA of the CDR3: TGCGCCAGCAGCCGAGGGACTAGCGGGGGGGTAGCCAAAAACATTCAGTACTTC. It yields the protein CASSRGTSGGVAKNIQYF. The genes are TRBV5-1 and TRBJ2-4; 16 bases agree with TRBD2. This CDR3 comprises 18 residues. The germline V gene has CDR1 SGHRS and CDR2 YFSETQ. Unmatched junction bases numbered 4, after V lost 4 bases and J lost 0 bases.

The chain links TRBV6-6 to TRBJ1-6, with 8 bases lining up with TRBD1. Trimming removed 2 bases from V and 9 bases from J; junction bases left unmatched: 9. From germline, CDR1 is MNHNY and CDR2 SVGAGI (reference sequence). The CDR3 extends over 16 amino acids. Here the CDR3 DNA reads TGTGCCAGCAGTTACCCAGACAGGGGCAGGATTTCACCCCTCCACTTT. Amino acid sequence: CASSYPDRGRISPLHF.

The gene calls are TRBV7-2 and TRBJ1-2; D is uncertain. This CDR3 region has 12 residues. The V end lost 5 bases, the J end lost 4 bases, and 8 bases lay between the germline ends. CDR1 SGHTA and CDR2 FQGNSA come from the germline V gene. CDR3 coding DNA: TGTGCCAGCAGCCAGTCGTTCTATGGCTACACCTTC. Translation: CASSQSFYGYTF.

This clone turned up a few times. This sequence joins TRBV6-1 and TRBJ1-3; TRBD1 is a possible D gene (5 bases). V shed 4 bases and J shed 3 bases, with 13 bases lying between them. CDR1 and CDR2 (germline): MNHNS, SASEGT. There are 15 residues in the CDR3. The CDR3 DNA reads TGTGCCAGCAGTGCAGGGCCCAGCGGTGGAAACACCATATATTTT. Its protein product is CASSAGPSGGNTIYF.

This clone was counted between two and nine times. The CDR3 DNA reads as TGTGCCAGCAGCGTAACCGGGTTTCGTGGCTACACCTTC. Translation gives CASSVTGFRGYTF. The gene calls are TRBV9 and TRBJ1-2; D call uncertain. The ends were cut back, 1 base at V and 7 bases at J, with 11 bases in the middle. Germline V gene sequence: CDR1 SGDLS, CDR2 YYNGEE. CDR3 length: 13 amino acids. Together with reference TRBV9 and TRBJ1-2, the CDR3 gives the full variable domain: DSGVTQTPKHLITATGQRVTLRCSPRSGDLSVYWYQQSLDQGLQFLIQYYNGEERAKGNILERFSAQQFPDLHSELNLSSLELGDSALYFCASSVTGFRGYTFGSGTRLTVV.

The chain links TRBV27 to TRBJ1-1; D gene ambiguous. Trimming took off 0 bases at V and 2 bases at J, with 7 bases between the two ends. The CDR3 extends over 14 amino acids. In germline, CDR1 is MNHEY, CDR2 SMNVEV (reference sequence). CDR3 in DNA: TGTGCCAGCAGTTTATCAGTTAGAAACACTGAAGCTTTCTTT. Protein product: CASSLSVRNTEAFF.

This clone has more than one count but fewer than ten. CDR3 region: CASSPWGGGQPQHF. The CDR3, as DNA: TGCGCCAGCAGCCCTTGGGGGGGAGGGCAGCCCCAGCATTTT. The rearrangement links TRBV4-1 to TRBJ1-5; TRBD1 is a possible D gene (5 bases). Germline V gene data show CDR1 as MGHRA and CDR2 as YSYEKL. V was pared by 4 bases and J by 7 bases, with 14 bases between. The CDR3 has 14 residues.

This chain joins TRBV11-3 and TRBJ2-1, with TRBD1 as a possible D gene (5 bases). The CDR3 contains 13 residues. The germline V and J ends were trimmed by 6 bases and 5 bases, with 11 bases remaining between them. Germline V CDR1 and CDR2: SGHNT, YENEEA. Here the CDR3 reads CASSPDTNNEQFF. As DNA, the CDR3 is TGTGCCAGCAGTCCGGACACAAACAATGAGCAGTTCTTC.

The rearrangement uses TRBV6-5 and TRBJ1-1; D perhaps matches TRBD1 (5 bases). The V gene's germline CDR1 is MNHEY and CDR2 SVGAGI. The CDR3 sequence is 14 residues long. V was shortened by 5 bases and J by 6 bases, with 16 bases between the two germline ends. The CDR3 sequence: CASSPTERGAEAFF. CDR3 DNA: TGTGCCAGCAGTCCGACCGAACGGGGGGCTGAAGCTTTCTTT.